This T cell receptor beta chain was captured in a study of T cell responses to AZD1222 COVID-19 vaccine. General study points: Donors were chiefly white British, with a greater number of females, and clonal diversity was perhaps underestimated. Of spike-specific TCRs, nearly half reportedly target regions left unmutated in variants. Sampled repertoires all dated from after the peak T cell response. The CD4 TCRs associated with vaccination extended across spike and predominated at 160-218 and 743-854.

Of note for this clone: Antigen: not known.

Profiling relied on immunoSEQ multiplex PCR, and the TCRdb table lists in-frame clones only, not all of them. The sample records some 180,000 clones, approximately 92% being singletons. The germline gives CDR1 KGHSH, CDR2 LQKENI. The CDR3 contains 14 residues. V shed 3 bases and J shed 3 bases, with 11 bases lying between them. The V gene is TRBV18, the J gene TRBJ2-5, with D possibly matching TRBD1 (5 bases). This sample comprised peripheral blood, obtained 28 days after the second dose of the MenACWY control vaccine. The receptor's source is an adult who received the MenACWY meningococcal vaccine as a control. CDR3 nucleotides: TGTGCCAGCTCACCCCGCAGGGATGAAGAGACCCAGTACTTC. Its protein product is CASSPRRDEETQYF.